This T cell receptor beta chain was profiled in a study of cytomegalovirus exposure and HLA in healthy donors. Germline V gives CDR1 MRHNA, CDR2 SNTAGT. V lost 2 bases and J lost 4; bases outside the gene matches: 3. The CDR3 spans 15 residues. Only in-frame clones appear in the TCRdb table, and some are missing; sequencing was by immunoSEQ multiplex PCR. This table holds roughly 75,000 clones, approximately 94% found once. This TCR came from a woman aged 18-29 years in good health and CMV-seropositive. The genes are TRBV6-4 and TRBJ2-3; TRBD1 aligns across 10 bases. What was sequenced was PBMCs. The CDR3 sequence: CASSDAGQGSDTQYF. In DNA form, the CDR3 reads TGTGCCAGCAGTGACGCGGGACAGGGGTCAGATACGCAGTATTTT.